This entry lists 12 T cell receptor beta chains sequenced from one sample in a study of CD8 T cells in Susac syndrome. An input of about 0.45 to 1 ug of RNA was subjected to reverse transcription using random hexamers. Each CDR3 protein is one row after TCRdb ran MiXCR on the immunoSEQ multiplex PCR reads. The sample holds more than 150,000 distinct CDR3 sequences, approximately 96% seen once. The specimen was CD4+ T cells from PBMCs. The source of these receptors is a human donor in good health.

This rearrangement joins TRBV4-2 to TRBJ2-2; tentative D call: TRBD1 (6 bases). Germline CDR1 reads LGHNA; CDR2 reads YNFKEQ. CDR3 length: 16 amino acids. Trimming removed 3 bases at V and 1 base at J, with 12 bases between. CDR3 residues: CASSQSQGRNTGELFF. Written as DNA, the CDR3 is TGTGCCAGCAGCCAGAGCCAGGGGAGGAACACCGGGGAGCTGTTTTTT.

This CDR3 is CASSSRRGSKADTQYF. The CDR3 DNA is TGTGCCAGCAGCTCCCGGCGAGGATCCAAAGCAGATACGCAGTATTTT. The chain recombines TRBV7-9 with TRBJ2-3; D ambiguous. The CDR3 length is 16 residues. The germline V gene encodes CDR1 SEHNR and CDR2 FQNEAQ (reference sequence). Trimming took off 4 bases at V and 4 bases at J, with 18 bases between the two ends.

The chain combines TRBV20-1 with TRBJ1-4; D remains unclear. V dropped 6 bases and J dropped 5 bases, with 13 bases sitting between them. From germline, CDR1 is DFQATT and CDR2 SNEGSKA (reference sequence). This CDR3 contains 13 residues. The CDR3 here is CSATDGPNEKLFF. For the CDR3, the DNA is TGCAGTGCGACCGACGGCCCGAATGAAAAACTGTTTTTT.

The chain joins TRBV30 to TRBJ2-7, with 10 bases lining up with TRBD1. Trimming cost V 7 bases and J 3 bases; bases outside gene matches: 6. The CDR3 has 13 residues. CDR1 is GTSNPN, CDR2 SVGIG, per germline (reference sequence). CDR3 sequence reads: CAYLTGGGYEQYF. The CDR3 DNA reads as TGTGCCTACCTGACAGGGGGCGGCTACGAGCAGTACTTC.

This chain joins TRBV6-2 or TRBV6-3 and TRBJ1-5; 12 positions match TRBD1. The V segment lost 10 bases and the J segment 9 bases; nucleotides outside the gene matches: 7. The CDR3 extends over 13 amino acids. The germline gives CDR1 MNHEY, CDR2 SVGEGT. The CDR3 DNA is TGTGCCACGGGGACAGGGGGCCCCGCGCCCCAGCATTTT. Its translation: CATGTGGPAPQHF.

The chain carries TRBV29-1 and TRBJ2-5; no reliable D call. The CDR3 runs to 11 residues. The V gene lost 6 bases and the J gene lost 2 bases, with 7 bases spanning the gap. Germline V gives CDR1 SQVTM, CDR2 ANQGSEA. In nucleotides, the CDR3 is TGCAGCGTGGGCCCACAAGAGACCCAGTACTTC. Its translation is CSVGPQETQYF. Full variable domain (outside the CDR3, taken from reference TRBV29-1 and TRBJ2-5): SAVISQKPSRDICQRGTSLTIQCQVDSQVTMMFWYRQQPGQSLTLIATANQGSEATYESGFVIDKFPISRPNLTFSTLTVSNMSPEDSSIYLCSVGPQETQYFGPGTRLLVL.

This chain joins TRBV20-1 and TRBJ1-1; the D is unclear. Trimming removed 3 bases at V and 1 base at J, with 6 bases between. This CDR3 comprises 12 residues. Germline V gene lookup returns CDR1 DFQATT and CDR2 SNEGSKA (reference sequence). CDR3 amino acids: CSAREGNTEAFF. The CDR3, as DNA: TGCAGTGCTAGGGAGGGGAACACTGAAGCTTTCTTT.

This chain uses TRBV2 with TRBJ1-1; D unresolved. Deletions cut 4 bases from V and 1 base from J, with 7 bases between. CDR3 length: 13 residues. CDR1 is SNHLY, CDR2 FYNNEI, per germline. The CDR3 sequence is CASSVDGNTEAFF. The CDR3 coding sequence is TGTGCCAGCAGTGTGGACGGGAACACTGAAGCTTTCTTT.

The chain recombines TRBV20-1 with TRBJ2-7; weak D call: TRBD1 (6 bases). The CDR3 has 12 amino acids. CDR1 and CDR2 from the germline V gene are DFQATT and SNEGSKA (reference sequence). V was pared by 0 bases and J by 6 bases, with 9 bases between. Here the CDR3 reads CSAREGAREQYF. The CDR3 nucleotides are TGCAGTGCTAGAGAGGGGGCCCGCGAGCAGTACTTC.

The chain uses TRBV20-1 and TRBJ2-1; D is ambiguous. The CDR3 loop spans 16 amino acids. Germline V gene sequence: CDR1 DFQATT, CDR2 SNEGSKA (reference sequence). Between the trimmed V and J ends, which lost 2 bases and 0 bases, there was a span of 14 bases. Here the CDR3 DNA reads TGCAGTGCTAGACCCAACGTCCGGACCTCCTACAATGAGCAGTTCTTC. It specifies CSARPNVRTSYNEQFF.

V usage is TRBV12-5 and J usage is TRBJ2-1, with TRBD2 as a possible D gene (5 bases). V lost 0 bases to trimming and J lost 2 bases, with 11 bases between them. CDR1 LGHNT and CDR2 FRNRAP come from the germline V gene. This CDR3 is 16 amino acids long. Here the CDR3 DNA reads TGTGCTAGTGGTTTGGTACTGGGGAGAGCCTACAATGAGCAGTTCTTC. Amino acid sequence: CASGLVLGRAYNEQFF.

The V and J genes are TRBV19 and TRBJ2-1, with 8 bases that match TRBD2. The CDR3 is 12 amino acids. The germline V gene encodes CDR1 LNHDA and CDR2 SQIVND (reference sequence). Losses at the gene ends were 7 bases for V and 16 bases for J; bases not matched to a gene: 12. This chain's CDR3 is CASTSRGTRKFF. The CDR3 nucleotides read TGTGCCAGTACCTCTAGAGGGACTAGGAAATTCTTC.